This T cell receptor beta chain was recorded in a study of OX40 agonist ivuxolimab in advanced cancers. The study, taken as a whole, reports: Average numbers of expanded clones were greater in CD8+ T cells than in CD4+. Some of the nonresponding patients also showed low levels of normalized T-cell clonal expansion.

CDR3 size: 17 residues. Sequencing used immunoSEQ multiplex PCR; TCRdb keeps in-frame clones, though not all of them. The sample includes 100,000 to 150,000 clones, around nine tenths of them seen just once. Concerning this clone itself: Its specificity is unknown.

The rearrangement joins TRBV21-1 to TRBJ2-3; no DNA check was done on the table's D call, TRBD1. TRBV21-1 is listed as a pseudogene. The TCR sequence derives from an adult with an advanced solid tumor such as melanoma, head and neck, liver or kidney cancer. Sequenced material: CD4+ or CD8+ T cells sorted from blood, taken in a trial of the OX40 agonist ivuxolimab. The CDR3 nucleotides read TGTGCCAGCAGCCCATACCAGGGACAGGGGAACACAGATACGCAGTATTTT. It is translated as CASSPYQGQGNTDTQYF.